A single sample is the source of the 27 T cell receptor beta chains below, sequenced in a study of T-cell memory formation after mild COVID-19. One entry per CDR3 protein, called by TCRdb with MiXCR from the 5' RACE reads. Counted here are about 400,000 distinct CDR3 sequences, 20% to 30% occurring once; the ten biggest clones make up around 13%. The sequenced sample consisted of PBMCs or a T cell subset sorted from them (not recorded which). All receptors derive from an adult woman who had mild COVID-19 (a few samples of this study predate the infection). Cell type and time point are not known.

The chain has TRBV20-1 and TRBJ2-1, with 8 bases aligning to TRBD2. The V segment lost 3 bases and the J segment 3 bases; nucleotides outside the gene matches: 7. Looked up from germline, CDR1 is DFQATT and CDR2 is SNEGSKA (reference sequence). The CDR3 runs 15 residues. CDR3 coding DNA: TGCAGTGCTAGTATGCGGGGGGCGAACTACAATGAGCAGTTCTTC. The encoded protein is CSASMRGANYNEQFF.

This clonotype was detected only a few times. The chain uses TRBV12-3 or TRBV12-4 and TRBJ1-1; D gene unclear. The CDR3 totals 13 residues. With 6 bases removed from V and 2 bases from J, the gap between germline ends came to 10 bases. CDR3: CASSLRSNTEAFF. In DNA, the CDR3 is TGTGCCAGCAGCTTACGGTCAAACACTGAAGCTTTCTTT.

The gene calls are TRBV11-2 and TRBJ2-3, with D maybe TRBD2 (6 bases). The length of the CDR3 is 15 residues. CDR1 is SGHAT, CDR2 FQNNGV, per germline. V was clipped by 1 base and J by 2 bases, with 10 bases between them. CDR3: CASSLGAGPTDTQYF. The CDR3 DNA reads as TGTGCCAGCAGCTTAGGGGCGGGGCCCACAGATACGCAGTATTTT.

This chain uses TRBV4-1 with TRBJ2-1; D possibly corresponds to TRBD2 (6 bases). In germline, CDR1 is MGHRA, CDR2 YSYEKL. With 3 bases removed from V and 5 bases from J, the gap between germline ends came to 17 bases. CDR3 length equals 16 residues. In DNA, the CDR3 is TGCGCCAGCAGCCACCCTAGCGCCGAGGGAGACAATGAGCAGTTCTTC. This codes for CASSHPSAEGDNEQFF.

The gene calls are TRBV20-1 and TRBJ1-2; D unclear. V lost 3 bases and J lost 0, with 17 bases in between. This CDR3 spans 16 amino acids. Germline V CDR1 and CDR2: DFQATT, SNEGSKA (reference sequence). CDR3 amino acids: CSARDRQKKTNYGYTF. The CDR3 DNA reads as TGCAGTGCTAGGGATCGGCAGAAGAAAACTAACTATGGCTACACCTTC.

V usage is TRBV30 and J usage is TRBJ2-3; TRBD2 matches 10 bases. V shed 1 base and J 2 bases; nucleotides not matched to a gene: 3. Germline assignment: CDR1 GTSNPN and CDR2 SVGIG (reference sequence). There are 15 residues in the CDR3. As DNA, the CDR3 is TGTGCCTGGAGTGGTCTAGCGGGAGCCACAGATACGCAGTATTTT. It specifies CAWSGLAGATDTQYF.

This clonotype was counted at least ten times. The V gene is TRBV7-2, the J gene TRBJ2-2; 7 nucleotides line up with TRBD2. Per germline, CDR1 SGHTA and CDR2 FQGNSA. Germline trimming cut 3 bases from V and 1 base from J; bases unmatched to any gene: 2. CDR3 length equals 15 residues. CDR3: CASSFGGGNTGELFF. CDR3 coding DNA: TGTGCCAGCAGCTTTGGCGGGGGGAACACCGGGGAGCTGTTTTTT. The full variable domain, its missing parts supplied by reference TRBV7-2 and TRBJ2-2, is GAGVSQSPSNKVTEKGKDVELRCDPISGHTALYWYRQSLGQGLEFLIYFQGNSAPDKSGLPSDRFSAERTGGSVSTLTIQRTQQEDSAVYLCASSFGGGNTGELFFGEGSRLTVL.

V and J are TRBV7-2 and TRBJ1-1; 11 bases fit TRBD1. The CDR3 spans 15 residues. V lost 5 bases, J lost 7 bases, and 9 bases stayed unmatched. Germline CDR1 reads SGHTA; CDR2 reads FQGNSA. CDR3 DNA: TGTGCCAGCAGCCCTCGGACAGGGGGCGGCGGTGAAGCTTTCTTT. It specifies CASSPRTGGGGEAFF.

This chain links TRBV12-3 or TRBV12-4 with TRBJ1-3; no clear D. This CDR3 comprises 14 residues. V gave up 3 bases and J gave up 3 bases, with 9 bases separating them. This chain's CDR3 is CASSFPVNGNTIYF. The DNA of the CDR3 is TGTGCCAGCAGTTTTCCGGTTAATGGAAACACCATATATTTT.

This clonotype showed up just a few times. The genes are TRBV11-2 and TRBJ1-5, with D unresolved. This CDR3 spans 14 amino acids. CDR1 and CDR2 from the germline V gene are SGHAT and FQNNGV. Trimming cost V 1 base and J 5 bases, with 9 bases left between them. This CDR3 reads CASSLAGTYQPQHF. The CDR3 DNA reads as TGTGCCAGCAGCTTAGCGGGCACGTATCAGCCCCAGCATTTT.

The V call is TRBV3-1, the J call TRBJ2-7; 10 nucleotides agree with TRBD2. The germline V gene has CDR1 LGHDT and CDR2 YNNKEL (reference sequence). CDR3 length equals 19 residues. V was pared by 1 base and J by 1 base, with 13 bases of the junction left unmatched. CDR3 region: CASSQGSRIAGGSSYEQYF. The CDR3 DNA follows: TGTGCCAGCAGCCAAGGTTCGAGGATAGCGGGAGGTTCTTCCTACGAGCAGTACTTC.

This chain connects TRBV7-9 to TRBJ2-7; D unresolved. The CDR3 extends over 14 amino acids. In germline, CDR1 is SEHNR, CDR2 FQNEAQ (reference sequence). Trimming shortened V by 1 base and J by 1 base, and 8 bases separated the two germline ends. CDR3 sequence: CASSLETDSYEQYF. The CDR3 bases are TGTGCCAGCAGCTTAGAGACGGATTCCTACGAGCAGTACTTC.

This clonotype turned up a few times. The rearrangement uses TRBV7-9 and TRBJ2-7, with D possibly TRBD1 on 5 matching bases. This CDR3 region has 14 residues. The germline gives CDR1 SEHNR, CDR2 FQNEAQ (reference sequence). With 0 bases removed from V and 4 bases from J, the gap between germline ends came to 10 bases. CDR3 loop: CASSLAQDVYEQYF. CDR3 DNA: TGTGCCAGCAGCTTAGCACAGGACGTATACGAGCAGTACTTC.

This clonotype was observed a handful of times. Written as DNA, the CDR3 is TGTGCCAGCAGCCCAGGGGCTCGCACAGATACGCAGTATTTT. Residues: CASSPGARTDTQYF. V and J are TRBV7-2 and TRBJ2-3, with D possibly matching TRBD1 (6 bases). There are 14 residues in the CDR3. From germline, CDR1 is SGHTA and CDR2 FQGNSA. V was pared by 5 bases and J by 1 base, with 10 bases between.

The chain is built from TRBV18 and TRBJ2-7; D is uncertain. The CDR3 runs 14 residues. The V gene lost 1 base and the J gene lost 4 bases, with 11 bases spanning the gap. Germline assignment: CDR1 KGHSH and CDR2 LQKENI. The CDR3 is CASSPRDFLYEQYF. CDR3 nucleotide sequence: TGTGCCAGCTCACCACGGGATTTTTTGTACGAGCAGTACTTC.

The rearrangement links TRBV7-9 to TRBJ2-7; unclear D gene. The V gene lost 2 bases and the J gene lost 6 bases, with 11 bases spanning the gap. The V gene's germline CDR1 is SEHNR and CDR2 FQNEAQ (reference sequence). CDR3 size: 13 residues. The CDR3 bases are TGTGCCAGCAGCTTAAGGATTGTGAGCGAGCAGTACTTC. The encoded protein is CASSLRIVSEQYF. Full variable domain (rest looked up from reference TRBV7-9 and TRBJ2-7): DTGVSQNPRHKITKRGQNVTFRCDPISEHNRLYWYRQTLGQGPEFLTYFQNEAQLEKSRLLSDRFSAERPKGSFSTLEIQRTEQGDSAMYLCASSLRIVSEQYFGPGTRLTVT.

This clonotype was found a few times. V and J are TRBV12-3 or TRBV12-4 and TRBJ2-7; 11 bases map to TRBD2. J lost 4 bases, V lost 6 bases, and 5 bases had no gene match. The CDR3 totals 14 residues. The CDR3 loop reads CASRFGTSGYEQYF. CDR3 nucleotides: TGTGCCAGCAGATTCGGGACTAGCGGTTACGAGCAGTACTTC.

The chain couples TRBV5-1 to TRBJ1-4; D ambiguous. The germline V gene has CDR1 SGHRS and CDR2 YFSETQ. V was pared by 1 base and J by 3 bases, with 4 bases between. This CDR3 region has 13 residues. The CDR3 loop is CASSLQPNEKLFF. As DNA, the CDR3 is TGCGCCAGCAGCTTGCAACCTAATGAAAAACTGTTTTTT.

This clonotype was observed a few times. The V call is TRBV24-1, the J call TRBJ2-1; D might be TRBD1 (5 bases). There are 16 residues in the CDR3. The ends were cut back, 4 bases at V and 4 bases at J, with 16 bases in the middle. Germline assignment: CDR1 KGHDR and CDR2 SFDVKD. CDR3 in DNA: TGTGCCACCAGTGAGATGGGGCACCACTTTTACAATGAGCAGTTCTTC. It is translated as CATSEMGHHFYNEQFF.

This clonotype was seen a few times. V gene TRBV19 combines with J gene TRBJ2-3; 8 positions match TRBD1. This CDR3 comprises 15 residues. CDR1 LNHDA and CDR2 SQIVND come from the germline V gene (reference sequence). Trimming took 9 bases from V and 3 from J; bases not matched to a gene: 11. CDR3 region: CASSPTGVETDTQYF. The CDR3 coding sequence is TGTGCCAGCTCCCCGACAGGGGTCGAAACAGATACGCAGTATTTT.

V usage is TRBV27 and J usage is TRBJ2-1; TRBD2 aligns across 11 bases. The ends lost 6 bases at V and 3 bases at J; junction bases unmatched: 19. The germline V gene has CDR1 MNHEY and CDR2 SMNVEV (reference sequence). The length of the CDR3 is 20 residues. The CDR3: CASSRAAGLADTAYYNEQFF. In nucleotides, the CDR3 is TGTGCCAGCAGCCGCGCGGCGGGACTAGCGGATACCGCCTACTACAATGAGCAGTTCTTC.

This clonotype was counted a single time. The chain has TRBV6-2 or TRBV6-3 and TRBJ2-5; D may be TRBD2 (5 bases). Trimming left V 5 bases short and J 4 bases short, with 11 bases between. Germline lookup yields CDR1 MNHEY and CDR2 SVGEGT. The CDR3 length is 13 residues. For the CDR3, the DNA is TGTGCCAGCAGTACGTGGGCGGGAGAGACCCAGTACTTC. Translated: CASSTWAGETQYF.

The rearrangement uses TRBV20-1 and TRBJ2-1; D tentatively fits TRBD1 or TRBD2 (5 bases each). Germline CDR1 DFQATT, CDR2 SNEGSKA (reference sequence). With 4 bases removed from V and 9 bases from J, the gap between germline ends came to 19 bases. The CDR3 totals 14 residues. The CDR3 protein is CSAKGPSRGIEQFF. CDR3 nucleotides: TGCAGTGCTAAGGGGCCTAGCCGAGGCATTGAGCAGTTCTTC.

This rearrangement joins TRBV27 to TRBJ1-2; 10 bases agree with TRBD1. V was clipped by 4 bases and J by 8 bases; unmatched bases: 13. The V gene's germline CDR1 is MNHEY and CDR2 SMNVEV (reference sequence). CDR3 length: 16 residues. The CDR3 DNA is TGTGCCAGCAGTTCCCCGTCCCGGGACAGGGGTTGGGGCTACACCTTC. Encoded protein: CASSSPSRDRGWGYTF.

The table lists this clonotype with a few counts. The rearrangement links TRBV20-1 to TRBJ2-1; tentative D call: TRBD2 (5 bases). The germline V and J ends were trimmed by 3 bases and 5 bases, with 8 bases remaining between them. The CDR3 length is 12 residues. Germline assignment: CDR1 DFQATT and CDR2 SNEGSKA (reference sequence). The DNA of the CDR3 is TGCAGTGCTAGCGGGGATAACAATGAGCAGTTCTTC. It yields the protein CSASGDNNEQFF.

This clonotype appeared a few times. The chain recombines TRBV20-1 with TRBJ1-1; D unresolved. Between the trimmed V and J ends, which lost 5 bases and 0 bases, there was a span of 4 bases. Germline-derived CDR1 and CDR2 are DFQATT and SNEGSKA (reference sequence). This CDR3 has 11 residues. The CDR3 protein is CSAPVNTEAFF. CDR3 bases: TGCAGTGCTCCAGTGAACACTGAAGCTTTCTTT.

The chain recombines TRBV3-1 with TRBJ2-3; TRBD2 matches at 7 bases. Germline loops: CDR1 LGHDT, CDR2 YNNKEL (reference sequence). The CDR3 covers 15 residues. With V trimmed by 2 bases and J by 0 bases, 2 bases remained unmatched. CDR3 region: CASSQPGGSTDTQYF. CDR3 bases: TGTGCCAGCAGCCAACCGGGAGGTAGCACAGATACGCAGTATTTT.